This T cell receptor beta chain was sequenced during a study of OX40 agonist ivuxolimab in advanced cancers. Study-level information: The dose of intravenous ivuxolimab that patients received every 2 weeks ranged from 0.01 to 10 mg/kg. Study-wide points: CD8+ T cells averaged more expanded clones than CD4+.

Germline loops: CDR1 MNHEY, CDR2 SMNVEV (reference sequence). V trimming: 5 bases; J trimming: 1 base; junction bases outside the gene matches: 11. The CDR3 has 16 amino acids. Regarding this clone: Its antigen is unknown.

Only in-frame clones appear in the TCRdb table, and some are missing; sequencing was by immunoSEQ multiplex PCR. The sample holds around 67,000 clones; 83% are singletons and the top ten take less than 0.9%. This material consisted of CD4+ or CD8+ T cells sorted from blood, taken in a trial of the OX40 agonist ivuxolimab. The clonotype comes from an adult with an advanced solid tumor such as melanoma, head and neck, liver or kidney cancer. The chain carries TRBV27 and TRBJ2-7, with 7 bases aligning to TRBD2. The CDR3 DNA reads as TGTGCCAGCAGTGCCCTTGGGAGCGGGGCTTCCTACGAGCAGTACTTC. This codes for CASSALGSGASYEQYF.